These T cell receptor beta chains were read from a single sample in a study of cytomegalovirus exposure and HLA in healthy donors. TCRdb's copy holds only in-frame clones and misses some; the assay was immunoSEQ multiplex PCR. The sample holds some 150,000 clones, 70% to 90% seen once. Sequenced material: PBMCs. The receptors originated from a woman aged 25 to 39 in good health and CMV-seronegative. Each CDR3 is given with its conserved first and last residue. The D gene is left open where the match is weak. Not every row has a clone size; where given, it reads once, few, many or a size class.

j_call	d_call	v_call	clone_size	cdr3_aa	cdr3_nt
TRBJ1-1	NA	TRBV5-1	NA	CASRRGTSNTEAFF	TGCGCCAGCAGAAGGGGGACCTCGAACACTGAAGCTTTCTTT
TRBJ1-5	TRBD1	TRBV27	NA	CASSLKAGGVLQPQHF	TGTGCCAGCAGTTTAAAGGCAGGGGGCGTATTACAGCCCCAGCATTTT
TRBJ2-2	NA	TRBV27	NA	CASSRVNTGELFF	TGTGCCAGCAGTCGCGTGAACACCGGGGAGCTGTTTTTT
TRBJ2-3	TRBD2	TRBV7-7	NA	CASSRTSGGFDTQYF	TGTGCCAGCAGCCGGACTAGCGGGGGGTTCGATACGCAGTATTTT
TRBJ1-5	NA	TRBV28	NA	CASRSPTLGNQPQHF	TGTGCCAGCAGGTCCCCTACCTTAGGCAATCAGCCCCAGCATTTT
TRBJ2-3	NA	TRBV27	NA	CASSLRLLYTQYF	TGTGCCAGCAGTCTAAGACTGCTCTATACGCAGTATTTT
TRBJ1-5	NA	TRBV5-1	NA	CASSLGEGDQPQHF	TGCGCCAGCAGCTTGGGGGAGGGAGATCAGCCCCAGCATTTT
TRBJ2-2	TRBD2	TRBV6-1	few	CASRLLAENTGELFF	TGTGCCAGCAGGCTACTAGCGGAAAACACCGGGGAGCTGTTTTTT
TRBJ2-2	NA	TRBV2	NA	CASTLWTNTGELFF	TGTGCCAGCACCCTTTGGACAAACACCGGGGAGCTGTTTTTT
TRBJ1-6	NA	TRBV9	NA	CASSVGGAGNSPLHF	TGTGCCAGCAGCGTAGGAGGGGCGGGAAATTCACCCCTCCACTTT
TRBJ1-6	NA	TRBV5-6	NA	CASSSNNSPLHF	TGTGCCAGCAGCTCAAATAATTCACCCCTCCACTTT
TRBJ2-7	TRBD1	TRBV5-5	NA	CASSEGDRPYEQYF	TGTGCCAGCAGCGAAGGGGACAGGCCGTACGAGCAGTACTTC
TRBJ2-7	NA	TRBV6-5	NA	CASSYSRERSYEQYF	TGTGCCAGCAGTTACTCCCGGGAAAGGTCCTACGAGCAGTACTTC
TRBJ2-3	TRBD2	TRBV7-9	NA	CASSLVVAGDTDTQYF	TGTGCCAGCAGCTTAGTGGTAGCGGGGGACACAGATACGCAGTATTTT
TRBJ2-7	TRBD1	TRBV6-6	NA	CASSRPGQTTTYEQYF	TGTGCCAGCAGTCGACCGGGACAGACCACAACCTACGAGCAGTACTTC
TRBJ2-7	TRBD2	TRBV29-1	NA	CSVESPGLAGGLEQYF	TGCAGCGTTGAATCCCCAGGACTAGCGGGAGGACTCGAGCAGTACTTC
TRBJ1-1	NA	TRBV11-1	NA	CASSFSQANTEAFF	TGTGCCAGCAGCTTTTCCCAGGCGAACACTGAAGCTTTCTTT
TRBJ1-6	TRBD1	TRBV28	NA	CASSPDRVLSYNSPLHF	TGTGCCAGCAGTCCCGACAGGGTTCTCTCCTATAATTCACCCCTCCACTTT
TRBJ2-7	TRBD2	TRBV28	NA	CASSLSGLGLAGGHSYEQYF	TGTGCCAGCAGTTTATCTGGTCTTGGACTAGCGGGAGGACACTCCTACGAGCAGTACTTC
TRBJ2-3	NA	TRBV9	NA	CASSVGGRGTDTQYF	TGTGCCAGCAGCGTAGGGGGGCGAGGCACAGATACGCAGTATTTT
TRBJ1-4	NA	TRBV7-8	NA	CASSLDTGTLNEKLFF	TGTGCCAGCAGCTTAGATACAGGAACCCTTAATGAAAAACTGTTTTTT
TRBJ2-5	TRBD2	TRBV7-8	NA	CASRFAPGLADQETQYF	TGTGCCAGCAGATTCGCCCCGGGACTAGCAGACCAAGAGACCCAGTACTTC
TRBJ2-7	TRBD2	TRBV27	NA	CATSSGGIYYEQYF	TGTGCCACCTCTAGCGGGGGGATTTATTACGAGCAGTACTTC